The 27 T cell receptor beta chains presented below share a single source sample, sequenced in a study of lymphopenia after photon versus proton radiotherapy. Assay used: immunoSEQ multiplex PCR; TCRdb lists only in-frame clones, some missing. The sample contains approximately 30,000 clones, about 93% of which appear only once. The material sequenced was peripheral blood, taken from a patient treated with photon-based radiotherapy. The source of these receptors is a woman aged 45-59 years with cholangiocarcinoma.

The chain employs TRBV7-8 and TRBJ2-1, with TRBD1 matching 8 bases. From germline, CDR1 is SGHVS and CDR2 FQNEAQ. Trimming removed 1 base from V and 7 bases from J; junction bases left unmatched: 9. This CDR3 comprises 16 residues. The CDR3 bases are TGTGCCAGCAGCTTAGTAGGGCAGGGGGCGCAGAATGAGCAGTTCTTC. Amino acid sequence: CASSLVGQGAQNEQFF.

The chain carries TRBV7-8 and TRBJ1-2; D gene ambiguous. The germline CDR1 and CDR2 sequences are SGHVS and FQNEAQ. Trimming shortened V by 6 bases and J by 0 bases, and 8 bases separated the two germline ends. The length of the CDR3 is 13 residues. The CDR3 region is CASSQQSNYGYTF. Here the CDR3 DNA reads TGTGCCAGCAGTCAACAGTCTAACTATGGCTACACCTTC. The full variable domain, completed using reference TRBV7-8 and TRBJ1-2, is GAGVSQSPRYKVAKRGQDVALRCDPISGHVSLFWYQQALGQGPEFLTYFQNEAQLDKSGLPSDRFFAERPEGSVSTLKIQRTQQEDSAVYLCASSQQSNYGYTFGSGTRLTVV.

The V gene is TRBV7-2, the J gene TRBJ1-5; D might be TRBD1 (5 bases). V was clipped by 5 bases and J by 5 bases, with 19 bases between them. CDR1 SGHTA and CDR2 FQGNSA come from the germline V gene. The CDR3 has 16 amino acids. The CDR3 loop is CASSPGNARAYQPQHF. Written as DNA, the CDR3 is TGTGCCAGCAGCCCGGGGAACGCCAGGGCTTATCAGCCCCAGCATTTT. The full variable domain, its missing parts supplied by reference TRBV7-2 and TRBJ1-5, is GAGVSQSPSNKVTEKGKDVELRCDPISGHTALYWYRQSLGQGLEFLIYFQGNSAPDKSGLPSDRFSAERTGGSVSTLTIQRTQQEDSAVYLCASSPGNARAYQPQHFGDGTRLSIL.

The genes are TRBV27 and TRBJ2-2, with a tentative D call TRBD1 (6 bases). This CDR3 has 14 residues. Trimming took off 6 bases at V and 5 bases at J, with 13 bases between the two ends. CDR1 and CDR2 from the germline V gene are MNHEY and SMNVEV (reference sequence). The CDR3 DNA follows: TGTGCCAGCAGGATGACAGGAGAGACCGGGGAGCTGTTTTTT. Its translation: CASRMTGETGELFF.

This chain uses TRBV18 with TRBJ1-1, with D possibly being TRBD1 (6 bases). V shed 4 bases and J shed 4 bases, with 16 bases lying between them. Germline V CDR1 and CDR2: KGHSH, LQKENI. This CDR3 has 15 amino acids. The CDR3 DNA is TGTGCCAGCTCACTAACAGGGTCTCTGGGCACTGAAGCTTTCTTT. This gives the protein CASSLTGSLGTEAFF.

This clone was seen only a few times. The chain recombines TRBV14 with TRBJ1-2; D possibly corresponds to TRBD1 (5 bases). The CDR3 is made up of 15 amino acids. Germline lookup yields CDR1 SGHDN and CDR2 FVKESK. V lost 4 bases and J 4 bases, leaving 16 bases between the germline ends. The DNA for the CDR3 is TGTGCCAGCAGCCTATTCGGGGGATGGGGCTATGGCTACACCTTC. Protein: CASSLFGGWGYGYTF.

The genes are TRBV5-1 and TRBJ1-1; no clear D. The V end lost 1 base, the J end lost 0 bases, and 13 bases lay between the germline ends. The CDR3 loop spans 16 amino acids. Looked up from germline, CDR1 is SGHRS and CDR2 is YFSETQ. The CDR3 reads CASSLYSQYLNTEAFF. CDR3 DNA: TGCGCCAGCAGCTTGTACAGCCAATATTTGAACACTGAAGCTTTCTTT. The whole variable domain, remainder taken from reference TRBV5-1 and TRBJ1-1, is KAGVTQTPRYLIKTRGQQVTLSCSPISGHRSVSWYQQTPGQGLQFLFEYFSETQRNKGNFPGRFSGRQFSNSRSEMNVSTLELGDSALYLCASSLYSQYLNTEAFFGQGTRLTVV.

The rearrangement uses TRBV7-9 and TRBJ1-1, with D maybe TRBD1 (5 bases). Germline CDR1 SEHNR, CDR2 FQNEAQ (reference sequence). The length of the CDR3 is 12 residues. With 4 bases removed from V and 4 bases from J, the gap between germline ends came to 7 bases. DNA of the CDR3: TGTGCCAGCAGCTGGGACTTCACTGAAGCTTTCTTT. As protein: CASSWDFTEAFF.

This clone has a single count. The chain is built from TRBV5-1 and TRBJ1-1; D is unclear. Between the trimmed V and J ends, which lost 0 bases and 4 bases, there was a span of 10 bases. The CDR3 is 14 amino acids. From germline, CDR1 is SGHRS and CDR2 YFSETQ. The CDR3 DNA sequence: TGCGCCAGCAGCTTGGGACACTCTGGCACTGAAGCTTTCTTT. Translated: CASSLGHSGTEAFF.

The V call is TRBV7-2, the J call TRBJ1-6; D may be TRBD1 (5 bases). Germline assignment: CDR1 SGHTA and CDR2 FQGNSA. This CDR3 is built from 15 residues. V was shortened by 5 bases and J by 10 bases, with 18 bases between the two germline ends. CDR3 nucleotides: TGTACCAGCAGCCCCCAGGCAGGGATAAGCTCACCCCTCCACTTT. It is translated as CTSSPQAGISSPLHF. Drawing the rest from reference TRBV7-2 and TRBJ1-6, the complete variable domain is GAGVSQSPSNKVTEKGKDVELRCDPISGHTALYWYRQSLGQGLEFLIYFQGNSAPDKSGLPSDRFSAERTGGSVSTLTIQRTQQEDSAVYLCTSSPQAGISSPLHFGNGTRLTVT.

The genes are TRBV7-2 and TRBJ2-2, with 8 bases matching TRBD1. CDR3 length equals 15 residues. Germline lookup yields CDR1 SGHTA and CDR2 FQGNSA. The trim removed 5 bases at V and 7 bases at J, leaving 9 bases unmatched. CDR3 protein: CASSISTGVRGELFF. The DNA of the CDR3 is TGTGCCAGCAGCATTTCGACAGGGGTCCGCGGGGAGCTGTTTTTT.

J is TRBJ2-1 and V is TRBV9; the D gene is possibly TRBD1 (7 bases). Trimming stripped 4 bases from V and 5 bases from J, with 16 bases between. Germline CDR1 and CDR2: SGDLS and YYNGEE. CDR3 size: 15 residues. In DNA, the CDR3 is TGTGCCAGCAGCTCAATCAGGGGGGCCAACAATGAGCAGTTCTTC. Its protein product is CASSSIRGANNEQFF.

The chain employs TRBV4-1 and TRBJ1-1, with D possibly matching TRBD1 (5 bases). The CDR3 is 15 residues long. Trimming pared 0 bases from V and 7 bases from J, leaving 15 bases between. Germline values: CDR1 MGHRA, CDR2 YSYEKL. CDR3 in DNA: TGCGCCAGCAGCCAAGAATCTCAAGGGGTGGGTGAAGCTTTCTTT. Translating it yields CASSQESQGVGEAFF.

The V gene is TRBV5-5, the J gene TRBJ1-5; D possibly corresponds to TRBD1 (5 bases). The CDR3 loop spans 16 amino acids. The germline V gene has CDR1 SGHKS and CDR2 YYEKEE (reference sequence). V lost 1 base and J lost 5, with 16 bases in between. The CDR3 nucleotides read TGTGCCAGCAGCTTGTCGGGACTTGGGGCCGATCAGCCCCAGCATTTT. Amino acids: CASSLSGLGADQPQHF.

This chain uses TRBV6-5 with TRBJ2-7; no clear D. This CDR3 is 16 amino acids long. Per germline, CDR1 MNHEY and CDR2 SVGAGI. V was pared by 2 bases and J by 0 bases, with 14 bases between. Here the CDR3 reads CASSYGGGLSSYEQYF. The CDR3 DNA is TGTGCCAGCAGTTACGGTGGTGGTTTGAGCTCCTACGAGCAGTACTTC.

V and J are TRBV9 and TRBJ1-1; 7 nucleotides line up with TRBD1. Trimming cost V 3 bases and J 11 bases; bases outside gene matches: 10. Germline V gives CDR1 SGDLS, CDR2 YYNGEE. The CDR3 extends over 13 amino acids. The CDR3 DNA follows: TGTGCCAGCAGCGGACGACAGGGAGGGACGGCTTTCTTT. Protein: CASSGRQGGTAFF.

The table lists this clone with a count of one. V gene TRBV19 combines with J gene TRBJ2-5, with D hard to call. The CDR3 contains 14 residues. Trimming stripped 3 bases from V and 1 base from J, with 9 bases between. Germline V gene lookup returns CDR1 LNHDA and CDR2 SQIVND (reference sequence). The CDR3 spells CASSIRRSQETQYF. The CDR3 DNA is TGTGCCAGTAGTATCCGACGGAGCCAAGAGACCCAGTACTTC.

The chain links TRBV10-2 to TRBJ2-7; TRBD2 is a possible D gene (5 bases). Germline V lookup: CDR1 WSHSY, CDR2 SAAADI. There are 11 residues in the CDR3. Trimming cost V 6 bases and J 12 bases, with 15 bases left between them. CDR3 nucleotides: TGCGCCAGCAGGGGCGAACTAGTAGCGTACTTC. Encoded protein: CASRGELVAYF.

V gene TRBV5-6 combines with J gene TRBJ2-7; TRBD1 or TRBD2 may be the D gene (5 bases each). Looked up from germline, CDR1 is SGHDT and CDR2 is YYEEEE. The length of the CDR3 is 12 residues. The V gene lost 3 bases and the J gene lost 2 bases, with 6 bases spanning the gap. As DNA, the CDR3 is TGTGCCAGCAGCTGGGGGACCTACGAGCAGTACTTC. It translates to CASSWGTYEQYF.

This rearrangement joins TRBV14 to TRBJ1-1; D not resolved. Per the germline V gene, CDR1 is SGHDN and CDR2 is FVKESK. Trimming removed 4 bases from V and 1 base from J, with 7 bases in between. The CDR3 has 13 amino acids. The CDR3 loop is CASSRNQNTEAFF. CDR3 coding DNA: TGTGCCAGCAGCCGGAATCAGAACACTGAAGCTTTCTTT.

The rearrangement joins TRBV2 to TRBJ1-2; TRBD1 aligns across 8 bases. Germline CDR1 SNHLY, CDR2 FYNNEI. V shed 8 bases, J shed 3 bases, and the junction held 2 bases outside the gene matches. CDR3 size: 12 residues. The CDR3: CASEGQDYGYTF. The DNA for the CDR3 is TGTGCCAGCGAGGGACAGGACTATGGCTACACCTTC.

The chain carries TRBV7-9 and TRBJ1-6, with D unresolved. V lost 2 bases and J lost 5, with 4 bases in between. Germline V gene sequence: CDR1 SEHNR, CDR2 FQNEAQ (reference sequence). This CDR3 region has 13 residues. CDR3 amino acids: CASSLSDNSPLHF. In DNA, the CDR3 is TGTGCCAGCAGCTTATCGGATAATTCACCCCTCCACTTT.

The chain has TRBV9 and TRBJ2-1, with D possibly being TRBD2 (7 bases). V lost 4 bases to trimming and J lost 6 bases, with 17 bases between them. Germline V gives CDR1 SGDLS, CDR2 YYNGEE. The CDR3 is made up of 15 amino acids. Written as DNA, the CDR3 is TGTGCCAGCAGCCCCCGGGGGGCCCTGTTCAATGAGCAGTTCTTC. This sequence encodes CASSPRGALFNEQFF.

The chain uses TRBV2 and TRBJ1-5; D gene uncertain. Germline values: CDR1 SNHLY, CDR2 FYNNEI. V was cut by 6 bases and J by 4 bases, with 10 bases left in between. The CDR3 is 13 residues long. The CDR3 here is CASRDGRNQPQHF. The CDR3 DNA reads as TGTGCCAGCAGGGACGGTAGGAATCAGCCCCAGCATTTT.

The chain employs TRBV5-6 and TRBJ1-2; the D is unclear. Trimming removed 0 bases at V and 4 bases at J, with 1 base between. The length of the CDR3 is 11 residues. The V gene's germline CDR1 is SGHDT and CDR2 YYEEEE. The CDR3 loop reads CASSLGYGYTF. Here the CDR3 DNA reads TGTGCCAGCAGCTTGGGCTATGGCTACACCTTC.

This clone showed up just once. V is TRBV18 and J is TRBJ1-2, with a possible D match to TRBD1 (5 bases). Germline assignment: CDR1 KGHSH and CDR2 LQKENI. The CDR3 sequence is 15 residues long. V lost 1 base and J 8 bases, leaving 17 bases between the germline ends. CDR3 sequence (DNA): TGTGCCAGCTCACCACATCAGGGACCCGAAGACGGCTACACCTTC. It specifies CASSPHQGPEDGYTF.

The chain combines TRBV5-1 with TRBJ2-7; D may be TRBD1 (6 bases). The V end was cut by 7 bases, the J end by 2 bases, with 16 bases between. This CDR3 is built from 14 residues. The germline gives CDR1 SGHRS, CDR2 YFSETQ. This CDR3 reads CASHLGQDAYEQYF. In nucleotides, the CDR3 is TGCGCCAGCCATCTGGGACAAGACGCCTACGAGCAGTACTTC.